This entry describes one T cell receptor (beta chain). This entry belongs to a study of blood T cell repertoires in COVID-19. Study at large: Samples of COVID-19 (acute and convalescent) were obtained from the United States, Italy and Spain. Sample material is recorded as cDNA or gDNA derived from T cells, B-cell-depleted T cells, or PBMCs.

Membership in each cohort depended on participant-reported clinical history. Methods used by the authors: Estimates of nucleated cell counts were drawn from the amplification of reference gene primers. Generated by immunoSEQ multiplex PCR, the TCRdb table keeps only in-frame clones and is missing some. V and J calls and clone size are given by that table; D and trimming were obtained from the DNA. The sample consists of about 190,000 clones, roughly 82% of them appearing once. Trimming took 1 base from V and 5 from J, leaving 12 bases between them. Germline V gene sequence: CDR1 SGHDT, CDR2 YYEEEE. This CDR3 has 14 residues.

This receptor was identified in a man aged 35 to 55 with acute COVID-19. This chain links TRBV5-6 with TRBJ1-2; D is unclear. The sample taken for sequencing was PBMCs or T cells enriched from blood (not recorded which). CDR3 region: CASSLNYLRYGYTF. The DNA of the CDR3 is TGTGCCAGCAGCTTGAACTACTTGCGGTATGGCTACACCTTC.